This is a list of T cell receptor beta chains from one sample in a study of T-cell reconstitution after alpha-beta-depleted transplantation in children. TCRdb redid the calling of the PCR reads with MiXCR, one entry per CDR3 protein. This sample has fewer than 500,000 distinct CDR3 sequences; roughly two fifths occur once, and the top ten carry 27%. Specimen: PBMCs, collected before TCRalphabeta/CD19-depleted stem cell transplant. These TCRs come from a girl aged 2 to 9 with aplastic anemia, due to receive a stem cell transplant. CDR3s include the opening cysteine and the closing phenylalanine or tryptophan. The order of the fields is D gene, V gene, J gene, clone size, CDR3 protein, CDR3 DNA. D genes are given only for firm matches. The size field is filled for only some rows; it gives once, few, many or a size class.

D gene: TRBD2
V gene: TRBV7-3
J gene: TRBJ2-3
clone size: few
CDR3 protein: CASSLLGGSGTDTQYF
CDR3 DNA: TGTGCCAGCAGCTTATTAGGCGGGAGTGGCACAGATACGCAGTATTTT

D gene: .
V gene: TRBV20-1
J gene: TRBJ2-5
clone size: few
CDR3 protein: CSARDRQTQYF
CDR3 DNA: TGCAGTGCTAGAGATCGCCAGACCCAGTACTTC

D gene: .
V gene: TRBV13
J gene: TRBJ2-7
clone size: .
CDR3 protein: CASRLRSQQGEQYF
CDR3 DNA: TGTGCCAGCAGGCTGAGGTCGCAACAGGGCGAGCAGTACTTC

D gene: .
V gene: TRBV6-2/TRBV6-3
J gene: TRBJ2-1
clone size: few
CDR3 protein: CASAGGRLLPTTDNEQFF
CDR3 DNA: TGTGCCAGCGCCGGGGGCAGGCTTCTGCCCACGACGGACAATGAGCAGTTCTTC

D gene: .
V gene: TRBV3-1
J gene: TRBJ2-5
clone size: .
CDR3 protein: CASSQDPETQYF
CDR3 DNA: TGTGCCAGCAGCCAAGATCCAGAGACCCAGTACTTC

D gene: .
V gene: TRBV5-6
J gene: TRBJ2-7
clone size: .
CDR3 protein: CASSLEESLSQSYEQYF
CDR3 DNA: TGTGCCAGCAGCTTGGAGGAATCTTTATCCCAATCCTACGAGCAGTACTTC

D gene: .
V gene: TRBV2
J gene: TRBJ1-5
clone size: .
CDR3 protein: CAFSPLRGGLLGSNQPQHF
CDR3 DNA: TGTGCCTTCAGCCCCCTCCGGGGAGGGCTATTAGGGAGCAATCAGCCCCAGCATTTT

D gene: TRBD1
V gene: TRBV3-1
J gene: TRBJ1-1
clone size: many
CDR3 protein: CASTIGTGGGNTEAFF
CDR3 DNA: TGTGCCAGCACCATCGGGACAGGGGGGGGGAACACTGAAGCTTTCTTT

D gene: .
V gene: TRBV7-2
J gene: TRBJ2-3
clone size: few
CDR3 protein: CASSLSQGTQYF
CDR3 DNA: TGTGCCAGCAGCTTATCTCAGGGTACGCAGTATTTT

D gene: TRBD1
V gene: TRBV28
J gene: TRBJ1-1
clone size: few
CDR3 protein: CASSLLPTGTGGVGTEAFF
CDR3 DNA: TGTGCCAGCAGTTTACTCCCCACCGGGACAGGGGGCGTAGGAACTGAAGCTTTCTTT

D gene: .
V gene: TRBV12-3/TRBV12-4
J gene: TRBJ2-1
clone size: few
CDR3 protein: CASSQLAFYNEQFF
CDR3 DNA: TGTGCCAGCAGCCAGTTAGCCTTCTACAATGAGCAGTTCTTC

D gene: .
V gene: TRBV5-1
J gene: TRBJ2-1
clone size: many
CDR3 protein: CASMLSCLGDEQFF
CDR3 DNA: TGCGCCAGCATGCTGAGCTGCCTTGGCGATGAGCAGTTCTTC

D gene: TRBD1
V gene: TRBV28
J gene: TRBJ1-6
clone size: .
CDR3 protein: CASTLTGRGSPLHF
CDR3 DNA: TGTGCCAGCACTTTGACAGGGAGAGGTTCACCCCTCCACTTT

D gene: .
V gene: TRBV9
J gene: TRBJ2-5
clone size: .
CDR3 protein: CASSVEGSSPETQYF
CDR3 DNA: TGTGCCAGCAGCGTAGAGGGTAGCTCCCCAGAGACCCAGTACTTC

D gene: TRBD1
V gene: TRBV9
J gene: TRBJ1-2
clone size: .
CDR3 protein: CASSPYQGGGYGYTF
CDR3 DNA: TGTGCCAGCAGCCCATATCAGGGGGGGGGCTATGGCTACACCTTC